Listed below are T cell receptor beta chains from one sample, sequenced in a study of blood T cell repertoires in COVID-19. Assay used: immunoSEQ multiplex PCR; TCRdb lists only in-frame clones, some missing. The sample holds 240,000 or so clones; around 89% are singletons and the top ten take over 7.5%. Material for sequencing was PBMCs or T cells enriched from blood (not recorded which). These receptors were taken from a man aged 40-49 years who had recovered from COVID-19. Both conserved end residues are part of each CDR3. A D gene is named only where the DNA matches it firmly. A clone size is listed for some rows: how often the clone was seen (once, few, many), or a class if it is expanded.

V: TRBV5-1
size: -
J: TRBJ2-7
D: -
DNA: TGCGCCAGCAGCTGGGGGGGCCTAGGACAAACTTACGAGCAGTACTTC
CDR3: CASSWGGLGQTYEQYF

V: TRBV6-5
size: -
J: TRBJ2-3
D: -
DNA: TGTGCCAGCAGGACGACCTGGACAGTAACAGATACGCAGTATTTT
CDR3: CASRTTWTVTDTQYF

V: TRBV9
size: -
J: TRBJ2-1
D: -
DNA: TGTGCCAGCAGCGTCCCGTCACTCCCGGAGCAGTTCTTC
CDR3: CASSVPSLPEQFF

V: TRBV7-9
size: -
J: TRBJ1-4
D: -
DNA: TGTGCCAGCAGCTTAACAGGATGGTTTGAAAAACTGTTTTTT
CDR3: CASSLTGWFEKLFF

V: TRBV27
size: -
J: TRBJ2-3
D: TRBD2
DNA: TGTGCCAGCAGTTTAATTACTAGCGGGGGGGCTAGCACAGATACGCAGTATTTT
CDR3: CASSLITSGGASTDTQYF

V: TRBV9
size: -
J: TRBJ2-2
D: TRBD2
DNA: TGTGCCAGCAGCCAGACTAGCGGGAGGTTGACCGGGGAGCTGTTTTTT
CDR3: CASSQTSGRLTGELFF

V: TRBV5-6
size: -
J: TRBJ1-1
D: TRBD1
DNA: TGTGCCAGCAGCTTGGTGGATTTGACAGGGGAAGCTTTCTTT
CDR3: CASSLVDLTGEAFF

V: TRBV9
size: -
J: TRBJ1-1
D: -
DNA: TGTGCCAGCAGCGTAGCCCTCGGACAGACTGAAGCTTTCTTT
CDR3: CASSVALGQTEAFF

V: TRBV9
size: -
J: TRBJ2-7
D: TRBD2
DNA: TGTGCCAGCAGCGGACTAGCGGGGGGGCCGAGGGAGCAGTACTTC
CDR3: CASSGLAGGPREQYF

V: TRBV27
size: -
J: TRBJ1-1
D: TRBD1
DNA: TGTGCCAGCAGTTTACTCCGGGACAGGGAGTACACTGAAGCTTTCTTT
CDR3: CASSLLRDREYTEAFF

V: TRBV27
size: -
J: TRBJ2-2
D: -
DNA: TGTGCATCGGGGTTCACCGGGGAGCTGTTTTTT
CDR3: CASGFTGELFF

V: TRBV7-9
size: -
J: TRBJ1-2
D: TRBD1
DNA: TGTGCCAGCAGCTTACCCGGGACAGGGAGCGGCTACACCTTC
CDR3: CASSLPGTGSGYTF

V: TRBV19
size: -
J: TRBJ2-7
D: -
DNA: TGTGCCAGTAGTATCCCAGGGTGGGAGCAGTACTTC
CDR3: CASSIPGWEQYF

V: TRBV11-3
size: -
J: TRBJ2-1
D: -
DNA: TGTGCCAGCAGCTTTATTTACAATGAGCAGTTCTTC
CDR3: CASSFIYNEQFF

V: TRBV5-1
size: once
J: TRBJ2-5
D: TRBD2
DNA: TGCGCCAGCAGCGAGGGACTAGCGGGAGGGACCCAGTACTTC
CDR3: CASSEGLAGGTQYF

V: TRBV7-8
size: -
J: TRBJ1-5
D: -
DNA: TGTGCCAGCAGCTTATATCCTAATCAGCCCCAGCATTTT
CDR3: CASSLYPNQPQHF